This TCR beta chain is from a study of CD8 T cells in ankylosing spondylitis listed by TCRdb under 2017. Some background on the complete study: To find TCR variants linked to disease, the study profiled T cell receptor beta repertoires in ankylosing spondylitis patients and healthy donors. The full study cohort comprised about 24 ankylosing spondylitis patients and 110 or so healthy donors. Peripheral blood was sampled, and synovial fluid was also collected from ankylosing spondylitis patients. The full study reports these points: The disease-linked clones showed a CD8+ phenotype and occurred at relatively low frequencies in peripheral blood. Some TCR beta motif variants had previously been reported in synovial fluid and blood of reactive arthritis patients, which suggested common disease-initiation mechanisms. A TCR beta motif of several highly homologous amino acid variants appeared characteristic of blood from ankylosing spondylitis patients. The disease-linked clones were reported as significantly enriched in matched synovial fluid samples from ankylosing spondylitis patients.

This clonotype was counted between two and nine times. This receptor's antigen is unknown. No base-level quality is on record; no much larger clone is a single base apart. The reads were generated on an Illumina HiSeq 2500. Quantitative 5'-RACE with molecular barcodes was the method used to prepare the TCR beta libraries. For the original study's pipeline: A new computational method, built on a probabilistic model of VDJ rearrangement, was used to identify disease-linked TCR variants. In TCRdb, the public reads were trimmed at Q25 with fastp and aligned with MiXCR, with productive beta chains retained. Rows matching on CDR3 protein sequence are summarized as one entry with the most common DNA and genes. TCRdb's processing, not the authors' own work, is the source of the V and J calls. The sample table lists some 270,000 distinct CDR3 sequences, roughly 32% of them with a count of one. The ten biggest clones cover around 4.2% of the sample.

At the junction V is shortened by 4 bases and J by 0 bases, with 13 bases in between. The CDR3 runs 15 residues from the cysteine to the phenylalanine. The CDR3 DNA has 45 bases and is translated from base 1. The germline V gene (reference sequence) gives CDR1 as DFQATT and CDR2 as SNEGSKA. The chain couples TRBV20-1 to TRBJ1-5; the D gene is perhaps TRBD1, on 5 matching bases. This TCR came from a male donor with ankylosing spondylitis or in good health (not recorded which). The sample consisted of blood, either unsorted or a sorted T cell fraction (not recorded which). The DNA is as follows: TGCAGTGCTAAGTGGGACTCGTATAGCAATCAGCCCCAGCATTTT. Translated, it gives CSAKWDSYSNQPQHF.